This TCR beta chain emerged from a study of blood T cell repertoires in COVID-19. This clone was observed once. CDR1 and CDR2 (germline): SGHTA, FQGNSA. The CDR3 runs 15 residues. The V end was cut by 5 bases, the J end by 3 bases, with 13 bases between. Per the original data handling: How many nucleated cells were present was estimated from reference gene primer amplification. Sequencing used immunoSEQ multiplex PCR; TCRdb keeps in-frame clones, though not all of them. The DNA was the basis for D and trimming; V, J and clone size are from that table. The sample contains 150,000 to 200,000 clones, approximately 80% of which appear only once.

The sequencing input was peripheral blood. This clonotype was sampled from a middle-aged woman with COVID-19, enrolled during active disease. The chain joins TRBV7-2 to TRBJ2-2; D call uncertain. The CDR3 loop reads CASSPQISYTGELFF. The CDR3 DNA reads TGTGCCAGCAGCCCACAGATCTCGTACACCGGGGAGCTGTTTTTT.